This T cell receptor beta chain is from a study of beta chain features in type 1 diabetes. Findings of the study overall: Patients and controls would share equally any PCR tilt toward shorter templates. In all four CD4+ subsets, TCRB CDR3 length was significantly, moderately reduced in type 1 diabetes.

Every isolated RNA sample was fully reverse transcribed, so sequencing captured expressed TCRB transcripts. Approximately 3.6 million reads, on average, came from each naive, central memory and regulatory T cell sample. Profiled with immunoSEQ multiplex PCR; TCRdb holds only in-frame clones, not every one. The sample comprises around 300,000 clones, approximately 9.9% of which are singletons, and about 0.014% rests with the top ten. V lost 5 bases to trimming and J lost 7 bases; unmatched junction nucleotides: 7. Germline CDR1 and CDR2: SGHTA and FQGTGA. This CDR3 is built from 14 residues. On this clone: Its antigen remains unidentified.

Sample: naive CD4+ T cells from blood. The chain links TRBV7-3 to TRBJ2-7, with 11 bases that match TRBD1. The receptor's source is a woman between 25 and 40 years old in good health. CDR3 loop: CASSPDRGRREQYF. The CDR3 nucleotides are TGTGCCAGCAGCCCGGACAGGGGGCGCCGGGAGCAGTACTTC.